The rows below give T cell receptor beta chains drawn from one sample of a study of T cells after posttransplantation cyclophosphamide. The protocol was immunoSEQ multiplex PCR, while the TCRdb copy is restricted to in-frame clones and leaves out a portion. The data contain 5,500 to 6,000 clones, 1.5% to 2% of them singletons. This sample comprised PBMCs, obtained 242 days after a stem cell transplant with posttransplant cyclophosphamide. The origin of the receptors is a male patient aged 25-45 years who received an allogeneic stem cell transplant from a related donor, was CMV-positive, and had no GVHD. Some T cells here may be from the graft donor. The CDR3 runs from the conserved cysteine through the conserved F or W. D genes are given only for firm matches. Clone size is shown for a subset of rows, as once, few, many or a class of expanded clone.

j_call	d_call	v_call	clone_size	cdr3_aa	cdr3_nt
TRBJ1-1	-	TRBV7-3	-	CASSPRMNGTEAFF	TGTGCCAGCAGCCCGCGGATGAATGGGACTGAAGCTTTCTTT
TRBJ1-2	TRBD1	TRBV27	few	CASSHRGQGARGYTF	TGTGCCAGCAGTCACCGGGGACAGGGGGCGAGGGGCTACACCTTC
TRBJ2-1	TRBD2	TRBV7-2	medium-sized	CASSQLPLAGVNNEQFF	TGTGCCAGCAGCCAACTTCCCCTAGCGGGAGTTAATAATGAGCAGTTCTTC
TRBJ2-1	-	TRBV7-2	few	CASSLAGGTHSEQFF	TGTGCCAGCAGCTTAGCGGGGGGTACCCACTCGGAGCAGTTCTTC
TRBJ2-1	-	TRBV7-9	-	CASSQGEEGNEQFF	TGCGCCAGCAGCCAAGGGGAGGAGGGCAATGAGCAGTTCTTC
TRBJ2-3	TRBD2	TRBV25-1	few	CASSEFGSGGVMTDTQYF	TGTGCCAGCAGTGAATTCGGTAGCGGGGGGGTGATGACAGATACGCAGTATTTT
TRBJ2-3	TRBD2	TRBV20-1	-	CSAVTSYTQYF	TGCAGTGCTGTGACTAGCTATACGCAGTATTTT
TRBJ2-1	-	TRBV29-1	few	CSVEGLSSYNEQFF	TGCAGCGTTGAGGGGCTTAGCTCCTACAATGAGCAGTTCTTC
TRBJ2-3	-	TRBV7-3	few	CASSQDTSGDTQYF	TGTGCCAGCAGCCAAGACACCTCCGGAGATACGCAGTATTTT
TRBJ1-2	-	TRBV6-1	few	CASSEGKVYGYGYTF	TGTGCCAGCAGTGAAGGAAAGGTCTACGGGTATGGCTACACCTTC
TRBJ2-3	-	TRBV4-1	-	CASSQDERSAGWDTQYF	TGCGCCAGCAGCCAAGATGAGCGGAGTGCGGGGTGGGATACGCAGTATTTT
TRBJ2-1	-	TRBV30	-	CAWRLRDTWGEQFF	TGTGCCTGGAGACTCCGGGACACATGGGGTGAGCAGTTCTTC
TRBJ1-6	-	TRBV2	-	CASSAREALLNSPLHF	TGTGCCAGCAGCGCGAGGGAAGCGTTGCTGAATTCACCCCTCCACTTT
TRBJ1-2	TRBD1	TRBV6-1	few	CASSELGTGQGYTF	TGTGCCAGCAGTGAACTAGGGACAGGGCAAGGCTACACCTTC
TRBJ2-4	-	TRBV10-2	large	CASSNPEFDIQYF	TGCGCCAGCAGTAACCCCGAGTTTGACATTCAGTACTTC
TRBJ2-3	TRBD2	TRBV6-4	-	CASSDLAGGDTDTQYF	TGTGCCAGCAGTGACTTAGCGGGAGGGGACACAGATACGCAGTATTTT
TRBJ1-5	TRBD1	TRBV2	-	CASSEGTGYGQPQHF	TGTGCCAGCAGTGAAGGGACAGGATACGGCCAGCCCCAGCATTTT
TRBJ2-3	TRBD1	TRBV29-1	few	CSGAAGQGTDTQYF	TGCAGCGGAGCGGCAGGACAGGGCACAGATACGCAGTATTTT
TRBJ2-7	TRBD2	TRBV7-2	few	CASSLLAGVGLYEQYF	TGTGCCAGCAGCTTACTAGCGGGAGTGGGCCTGTACGAGCAGTACTTC
TRBJ1-4	-	TRBV27	-	CASRTGATNEKLFF	TGTGCCAGCAGAACAGGCGCAACTAATGAAAAACTGTTTTTT
TRBJ2-5	-	TRBV18	-	CASRWGSQETQYF	TGTGCCAGCCGTTGGGGCAGCCAAGAGACCCAGTACTTC
TRBJ2-3	-	TRBV10-2	-	CASSGWGEQADTQYF	TGCGCCAGTAGTGGGTGGGGGGAACAAGCAGATACGCAGTATTTT
TRBJ2-7	TRBD2	TRBV7-2	few	CASSSNLLAGGPVDEQYF	TGTGCCAGCAGCTCGAATTTACTAGCGGGAGGGCCGGTCGACGAGCAGTACTTC
TRBJ2-5	-	TRBV7-7	-	CASSPTKGGETQYF	TGTGCCAGCAGCCCCACTAAGGGGGGGGAGACCCAGTACTTC
TRBJ2-1	TRBD2	TRBV9	-	CASSSGSSGRHNEQFF	TGTGCCAGCAGCTCCGGTAGTAGCGGGAGGCACAATGAGCAGTTCTTC
TRBJ2-7	TRBD2	TRBV19	-	CASSIGRGGSYEQYF	TGTGCCAGTAGTATAGGACGGGGGGGTTCCTACGAGCAGTACTTC
TRBJ1-1	TRBD1	TRBV4-1	few	CASSETGARSEAFF	TGCGCCAGCAGCGAAACAGGGGCCCGTTCTGAAGCTTTCTTT
TRBJ1-6	-	TRBV2	-	CASSVPGGRPPNSPLHF	TGTGCCAGCAGTGTTCCGGGGGGGCGACCACCTAATTCACCCCTCCACTTT
TRBJ1-1	TRBD1	TRBV5-1	-	CASSLLGQQNTEAFF	TGCGCCAGCAGCTTGCTGGGACAGCAGAACACTGAAGCTTTCTTT